These 24 T cell receptor beta chains share one sample of origin, sequenced in a study of blood T cell repertoires in COVID-19. The assay was immunoSEQ multiplex PCR, and TCRdb's table has in-frame clones only and misses some. The sample has around 400,000 clones; 90% to 95% are singletons. The source material was PBMCs or T cells enriched from blood (not recorded which). These receptor sequences come from a woman aged 40 to 49 who had been exposed to COVID-19.

The chain joins TRBV4-1 to TRBJ2-6; tentatively, D is TRBD2 (5 bases). The CDR3 contains 19 residues. V gave up 1 base and J gave up 0 bases, with 16 bases separating them. Germline V lookup: CDR1 MGHRA, CDR2 YSYEKL. The CDR3 loop reads CASSQGTSGTYSGANVLTF. DNA of the CDR3: TGCGCCAGCAGCCAAGGGACCAGCGGTACATACTCTGGGGCCAACGTCCTGACTTTC.

CDR3 nucleotide sequence: TGTGCCACTTACCGGGACAGCAGCGTGCGAGATACGCAGTATTTT. This encodes CATYRDSSVRDTQYF. The chain links TRBV6-5 to TRBJ2-3; 7 nucleotides match TRBD1. Trimming took 10 bases from V and 5 from J; bases not matched to a gene: 15. CDR1 is MNHEY and CDR2 is SVGAGI in the germline V gene. The CDR3 has 15 residues.

The chain links TRBV24-1 to TRBJ1-2; TRBD1 matches at 9 bases. The germline CDR1 and CDR2 sequences are KGHDR and SFDVKD. Trimming removed 3 bases from V and 4 bases from J; junction bases left unmatched: 8. The CDR3 consists of 16 residues. CDR3 loop: CATSDVDRGQGYGYTF. CDR3 DNA: TGTGCCACCAGTGATGTTGATAGGGGACAGGGCTATGGCTACACCTTC.

The V call is TRBV27, the J call TRBJ2-7; 10 bases line up with TRBD1. The V segment lost 5 bases and the J segment 7 bases; nucleotides outside the gene matches: 11. The V gene's germline CDR1 is MNHEY and CDR2 SMNVEV (reference sequence). This CDR3 has 15 residues. The CDR3 is CASSLATGGTGEQYF. In DNA form, the CDR3 reads TGTGCCAGCAGTCTTGCGACAGGGGGCACGGGGGAGCAGTACTTC.

This clone was seen once. Here the CDR3 reads CASRERGGSTGELFF. The CDR3 region has the DNA TGTGCCAGCAGAGAACGGGGGGGTTCCACCGGGGAGCTGTTTTTT. The chain links TRBV27 to TRBJ2-2; the match to TRBD2 covers 8 bases. Germline V gene lookup returns CDR1 MNHEY and CDR2 SMNVEV (reference sequence). The CDR3 sequence is 15 residues long. V was clipped by 6 bases and J by 4 bases; unmatched bases: 7.

The V call is TRBV29-1, the J call TRBJ2-4; TRBD1 agrees at 10 bases. CDR3 size: 18 residues. The junction had 10 bases not matched to a gene; V was cut back by 0 bases and J by 2 bases. Germline values: CDR1 SQVTM, CDR2 ANQGSEA. The CDR3 is CSVEDWTWDRGSKNIQYF. CDR3 bases: TGCAGCGTTGAAGATTGGACCTGGGACAGGGGATCCAAAAACATTCAGTACTTC.

The rearrangement links TRBV11-2 to TRBJ2-7; a weak D match, TRBD1 (6 bases). This CDR3 is 13 amino acids long. V was cut by 5 bases and J by 6 bases, with 14 bases left in between. The germline gives CDR1 SGHAT, CDR2 FQNNGV. The CDR3 nucleotides read TGTGCCAGCAGCCCAAACAGGGACCTCGAGCAGTACTTC. Its translation: CASSPNRDLEQYF. The entire variable domain, with the rest obtained from reference TRBV11-2 and TRBJ2-7, is as follows: EAGVAQSPRYKIIEKRQSVAFWCNPISGHATLYWYQQILGQGPKLLIQFQNNGVVDDSQLPKDRFSAERLKGVDSTLKIQPAKLEDSAVYLCASSPNRDLEQYFGPGTRLTVT.

V and J are TRBV25-1 and TRBJ1-2, with 7 bases that match TRBD1. The V gene's germline CDR1 is MGHDK and CDR2 SYGVNS. The CDR3 is 13 amino acids. Losses at the gene ends were 6 bases for V and 8 bases for J; bases not matched to a gene: 9. The CDR3 coding sequence is TGTGCCAGCAGCAAAATAGAAGGGGGCGGCTACACCTTC. It yields the protein CASSKIEGGGYTF.

The genes are TRBV6-5 and TRBJ1-5; D is possibly TRBD1 (5 bases). The V gene's germline CDR1 is MNHEY and CDR2 SVGAGI. The V gene lost 5 bases and the J gene lost 5 bases, with 16 bases spanning the gap. The CDR3 is 15 residues long. This chain's CDR3 is CASSPITGGDQPQHF. The DNA of the CDR3 is TGTGCCAGCAGTCCCATAACGGGGGGAGATCAGCCCCAGCATTTT.

Written as DNA, the CDR3 is TGTGCCAGCAGCGTAGACCAGGACTCCAGAGATACGCAGTATTTT. Protein sequence: CASSVDQDSRDTQYF. The V call is TRBV9, the J call TRBJ2-3; D is possibly TRBD2 (5 bases). Germline-derived CDR1 and CDR2 are SGDLS and YYNGEE. Deletions cut 0 bases from V and 5 bases from J, with 13 bases between. The CDR3 loop spans 15 amino acids.

CDR3 bases: TGTGCCAGTAGTATTCCAGGGCCCACCGGGGAGCTGTTTTTT. It specifies CASSIPGPTGELFF. The genes are TRBV19 and TRBJ2-2, with a weak D call TRBD1 (5 bases). Germline assignment: CDR1 LNHDA and CDR2 SQIVND (reference sequence). This CDR3 has 14 residues. V gave up 3 bases and J gave up 4 bases, with 9 bases separating them.

CDR3 protein: CASSLGLASANEQFF. The CDR3 bases are TGTGCCAGCAGCTTAGGACTAGCTTCTGCCAATGAGCAGTTCTTC. V is TRBV7-9 and J is TRBJ2-1, with 7 bases identical to TRBD2. J gave up 6 bases and V 1 base, and 6 bases lay outside the gene matches. The CDR3 covers 15 residues. The germline V gene encodes CDR1 SEHNR and CDR2 FQNEAQ (reference sequence). The variable domain in full, completed from reference TRBV7-9 and TRBJ2-1, reads DTGVSQNPRHKITKRGQNVTFRCDPISEHNRLYWYRQTLGQGPEFLTYFQNEAQLEKSRLLSDRFSAERPKGSFSTLEIQRTEQGDSAMYLCASSLGLASANEQFFGPGTRLTVL.

The chain links TRBV15 to TRBJ2-3; D not certain. V shed 5 bases and J shed 0 bases, with 12 bases lying between them. Germline V gene data show CDR1 as LNHNV and CDR2 as YYDKDF (reference sequence). The CDR3 runs to 15 residues. This CDR3 reads CATSAPETSTDTQYF. The CDR3, as DNA: TGTGCCACCAGCGCCCCGGAGACTAGCACAGATACGCAGTATTTT.

The chain recombines TRBV4-3 with TRBJ2-7; TRBD1 matches at 7 bases. Germline CDR1 reads LGHNA; CDR2 reads YSLEER. The V gene end was trimmed by 6 bases and the J gene end by 1 base; junction bases not matched to a gene: 9. This CDR3 has 15 amino acids. In DNA, the CDR3 is TGCGCCAGCAGTGTCGGGACAGAGAGGTCCTACGAGCAGTACTTC. Protein product: CASSVGTERSYEQYF.

This clone was observed a handful of times. CDR3 bases: TGTGCCAGTAGTAGGGCGGGGAGCTCTGGGGCCAACGTCCTGACTTTC. Residues: CASSRAGSSGANVLTF. V gene TRBV19 combines with J gene TRBJ2-6, with D tentatively TRBD2 (6 bases). The CDR3 is made up of 16 amino acids. Germline V gene lookup returns CDR1 LNHDA and CDR2 SQIVND (reference sequence). V lost 4 bases, J lost 0 bases, and 10 bases lay in between.

This clone has just one count. The chain couples TRBV10-3 to TRBJ2-3; perhaps TRBD2 as D (7 bases). Trimming took 5 bases from V and 6 from J, leaving 18 bases between them. Per the germline V gene, CDR1 is ENHRY and CDR2 is SYGVKD. The CDR3 has 15 residues. CDR3 sequence: CAISSPPGGSDTQYF. The CDR3 DNA reads as TGTGCCATCAGTTCTCCCCCGGGGGGCTCCGATACGCAGTATTTT.

DNA for the CDR3: TGTGCCAGCACCCTAGCGGGGGAGGCCTACGAGCAGTACTTC. This codes for CASTLAGEAYEQYF. V gene TRBV2 combines with J gene TRBJ2-7; 10 bases are a match to TRBD2. The CDR3 covers 14 residues. The V and J ends lost 7 bases and 2 bases, in that order; junction bases with no gene match: 5. Germline lookup yields CDR1 SNHLY and CDR2 FYNNEI.

A single count supports this clone. The chain recombines TRBV6-5 with TRBJ1-1, with TRBD1 matching 8 bases. CDR1 is MNHEY, CDR2 SVGAGI, per germline. This CDR3 has 14 residues. V trimming: 4 bases; J trimming: 1 base; junction bases outside the gene matches: 2. In DNA form, the CDR3 reads TGTGCCAGCAGTTCGGACAGGGCGAACACTGAAGCTTTCTTT. Translating gives CASSSDRANTEAFF.

In its sample, this clone was seen a few times. The rearrangement uses TRBV27 and TRBJ2-7; 9 nucleotides line up with TRBD1. After removal of 4 bases from V and 6 bases from J, the junction contained 7 bases not matched to a gene. The germline V gene has CDR1 MNHEY and CDR2 SMNVEV (reference sequence). The CDR3 is 14 amino acids. The CDR3 region has the DNA TGTGCCAGCAGTTCGACAGGGGGGGGTTTCGAGCAGTACTTC. Translating it yields CASSSTGGGFEQYF.

The chain carries TRBV19 and TRBJ2-5, with 8 bases that match TRBD1. The CDR3 spans 14 residues. J lost 4 bases, V lost 7 bases, and 8 bases had no gene match. CDR1 and CDR2 from the germline V gene are LNHDA and SQIVND (reference sequence). CDR3 sequence (DNA): TGTGCCAGTACCACGACAGGGGCGGGAGAGACCCAGTACTTC. Translating it yields CASTTTGAGETQYF.

The genes are TRBV19 and TRBJ1-1; possibly TRBD1 for D (5 bases). The length of the CDR3 is 13 residues. Germline-derived CDR1 and CDR2 are LNHDA and SQIVND (reference sequence). The ends were cut back, 3 bases at V and 6 bases at J, with 11 bases in the middle. The CDR3 loop reads CASSIHQGAEAFF. Here the CDR3 DNA reads TGTGCCAGTAGTATCCACCAGGGTGCTGAAGCTTTCTTT.

This clone was counted once. This chain joins TRBV14 and TRBJ1-2; TRBD1 might be the D (6 bases). V dropped 5 bases and J dropped 4 bases, with 11 bases sitting between them. CDR1 and CDR2 from the germline V gene are SGHDN and FVKESK. CDR3 size: 13 residues. Here the CDR3 reads CASSRTVFYGYTF. The CDR3 DNA sequence: TGTGCCAGCAGCAGGACAGTCTTCTATGGCTACACCTTC.

This chain connects TRBV7-6 to TRBJ1-4, with TRBD1 matching over 7 bases. The CDR3 totals 13 residues. J gave up 7 bases and V 5 bases, and 4 bases lay outside the gene matches. In germline, CDR1 is SGHVS, CDR2 FNYEAQ. CDR3 DNA: TGTGCCAGCAGCACCCGACAGGGTGAAAAACTGTTTTTT. Its protein is CASSTRQGEKLFF.

The chain recombines TRBV2 with TRBJ1-5, with D possibly matching TRBD1 (6 bases). V lost 8 bases, J lost 6 bases, and 17 bases lay in between. The CDR3 has 14 residues. CDR1 is SNHLY and CDR2 is FYNNEI in the germline V gene. Here the CDR3 DNA reads TGTGCCAGCGATGATACAGGGTTTGGTCAGCCCCAGCATTTT. Translating gives CASDDTGFGQPQHF.